Given below is one T cell receptor (beta chain) in context. Trimming cost V 4 bases and J 4 bases; bases outside gene matches: 9. The germline CDR1 and CDR2 sequences are SGHRS and YFSETQ. CDR3 length: 16 amino acids. Universal primer sites and UMIs were introduced during 5'RACE template-switching synthesis of TCR cDNA. TCRdb processed the 5' RACE reads anew with MiXCR; each CDR3 protein has one entry. The data contain over 150,000 distinct CDR3 sequences, approximately 6.2% of them singletons. This sample was taken from a study of T cells after yellow fever vaccination. The receptor comes from a man younger than 30 who received the YFV17D yellow fever vaccine. The chain recombines TRBV5-1 with TRBJ2-1; 9 bases map to TRBD2. The sequenced sample was CD4+ T cells sorted from PBMCs, obtained on the day of the first yellow fever vaccination. CDR3 sequence reads: CASSLSRRGGYNEQFF. The CDR3 nucleotides are TGCGCCAGCAGCCTCTCTAGGCGGGGGGGGTACAATGAGCAGTTCTTC.